The clone carrying this T cell receptor beta chain was counted at least ten times. What it binds is unknown. The sample is drawn from a study of identical twins. General study findings and limits: Fewer insertions marked abundant cord blood beta clonotypes; young adult naive trended weakly, memory not at all. Invariant MAIT and iNKT cells could partly confound zero-insertion analyses.

Template switching supplied a universal primer site; unique molecular identifiers were carried on the cDNA. MiXCR, applied by TCRdb to the 5' RACE reads, yields one record per CDR3 protein. The sample carries under 350,000 distinct CDR3 sequences, roughly 9% recorded once. These same data were also listed under a study on yellow fever vaccine responses in identical twins.

Sequencing was done on a sample of CD8+ T cells sorted from blood. The sequence was collected from a woman under 30 in good health.

CDR3 in amino acids: CASSKRPDPTGYYGYTF. The CDR3 DNA is TGTGCCAGCAGCAAGAGGCCGGACCCGACAGGGTACTATGGCTACACCTTC. This sequence joins TRBV6-1 and TRBJ1-2; 7 bases are a match to TRBD1. Looked up from germline, CDR1 is MNHNS and CDR2 is SASEGT. The length of the CDR3 is 17 residues. Germline trimming cut 6 bases from V and 3 bases from J; bases unmatched to any gene: 16.